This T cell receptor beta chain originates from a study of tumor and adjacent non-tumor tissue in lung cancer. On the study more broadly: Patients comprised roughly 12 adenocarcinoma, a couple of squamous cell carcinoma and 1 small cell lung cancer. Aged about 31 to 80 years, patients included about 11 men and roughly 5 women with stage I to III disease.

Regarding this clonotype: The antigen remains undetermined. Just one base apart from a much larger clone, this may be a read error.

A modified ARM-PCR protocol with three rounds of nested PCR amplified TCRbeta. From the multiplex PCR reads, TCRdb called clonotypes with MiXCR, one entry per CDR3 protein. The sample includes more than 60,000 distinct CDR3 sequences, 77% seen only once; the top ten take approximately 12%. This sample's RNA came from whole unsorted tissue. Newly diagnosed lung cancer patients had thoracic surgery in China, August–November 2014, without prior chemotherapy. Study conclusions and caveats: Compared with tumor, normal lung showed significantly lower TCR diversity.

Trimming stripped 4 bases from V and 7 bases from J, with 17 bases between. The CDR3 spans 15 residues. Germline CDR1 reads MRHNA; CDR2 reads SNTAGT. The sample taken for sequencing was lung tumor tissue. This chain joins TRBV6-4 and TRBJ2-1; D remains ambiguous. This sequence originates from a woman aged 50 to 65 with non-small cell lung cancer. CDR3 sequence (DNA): TGTGCCAGCAGTGGTAATAGCAGGAATCTAAATGAGCAGTTCTTC. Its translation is CASSGNSRNLNEQFF.